These 8 T cell receptor beta chains were all obtained from the same sample, sequenced in a study of molecular identifiers for immune sequencing clone quantification. TCRdb re-derived calls from the PCR reads in MiXCR, one entry per CDR3 protein. The data hold a few hundred thousand distinct CDR3 sequences, with roughly 26% observed a single time. The sequencing input was naive CD8+ T cells from blood, with Jurkat cell RNA spiked in. Subset defined: FACS-sorted CD8+CD4-CCR7+CD45RA+ naive T cells. These receptors were obtained from a human donor in good health. Some libraries in this study had Jurkat cell RNA spiked in.

This clonotype was counted only a few times. CDR3 DNA: TGTGCCACCGCGACTAGCGTTTTCACCGGGGAGCTGTTTTTT. It codes for CATATSVFTGELFF. The chain combines TRBV24-1 with TRBJ2-2, with 8 positions matching TRBD2. This CDR3 is 14 amino acids long. Germline CDR1 KGHDR, CDR2 SFDVKD. J lost 4 bases, V lost 9 bases, and 6 bases had no gene match.

In the case of this clonotype: This could be a read error, since a much larger clone is one nucleotide away. V and J are TRBV20-1 and TRBJ2-7; 8 nucleotides match TRBD1. Germline V gene sequence: CDR1 DFQATT, CDR2 SNEGSKA (reference sequence). V shed 4 bases, J shed 3 bases, and the junction held 5 bases outside the gene matches. This CDR3 region has 13 residues. For the CDR3, the DNA is TGCAGTGCTATGGACAGGGTTCTCTACGAGCAGTACTTC. Protein product: CSAMDRVLYEQYF.

The table lists this clonotype with a few counts. This chain connects TRBV11-2 to TRBJ1-1, with unresolved D. CDR3 length: 15 amino acids. The V end lost 2 bases, the J end lost 1 base, and 11 bases lay between the germline ends. Germline V gives CDR1 SGHAT, CDR2 FQNNGV. The CDR3 DNA is TGTGCCAGCAGCTTATCACTAGGGCAGAACACTGAAGCTTTCTTT. Its protein is CASSLSLGQNTEAFF.

At least ten counts were recorded for this clonotype. The chain carries TRBV30 and TRBJ2-1, with D unresolved. The V end was cut by 1 base, the J end by 12 bases, with 7 bases between. Germline assignment: CDR1 GTSNPN and CDR2 SVGIG (reference sequence). This CDR3 region has 10 residues. As DNA, the CDR3 is TGTGCCTGGAGTGATGTAGGGCAGTTCTTC. Amino acid sequence: CAWSDVGQFF.

V is TRBV20-1 and J is TRBJ1-1; TRBD1 aligns across 8 bases. CDR3 length equals 15 residues. Unmatched junction bases numbered 10, after V lost 2 bases and J lost 5 bases. CDR1 and CDR2 from the germline V gene are DFQATT and SNEGSKA (reference sequence). The chain's CDR3 is CSARPGQGITTEAFF. CDR3 DNA sequence: TGCAGTGCTAGACCAGGACAGGGAATCACGACTGAAGCTTTCTTT.

There are a few counts of this clonotype. The chain couples TRBV19 to TRBJ2-7, with D perhaps matching TRBD1 or TRBD2 (6 bases each). V lost 3 bases to trimming and J lost 5 bases, with 17 bases between them. CDR3 length equals 15 residues. The germline V gene encodes CDR1 LNHDA and CDR2 SQIVND (reference sequence). The CDR3, as DNA: TGTGCCAGTAGTATGAGGGGGGTTAAGTTCCACGAGCAGTACTTC. Amino acid sequence: CASSMRGVKFHEQYF.

The gene calls are TRBV27 and TRBJ2-7; D remains unclear. There are 13 residues in the CDR3. The V gene's germline CDR1 is MNHEY and CDR2 SMNVEV (reference sequence). Deletions cut 3 bases from V and 2 bases from J, with 8 bases between. The CDR3 here is CASSFKVAYEQYF. The CDR3 nucleotides are TGTGCCAGCAGTTTTAAGGTAGCCTACGAGCAGTACTTC.

On this clonotype: Just one base apart from a much larger clone, this may be a read error. This CDR3 fails to terminate in the conserved phenylalanine or tryptophan, so it likely reflects a read error. The chain couples TRBV7-9 to TRBJ2-6, with unresolved D. Trimming removed 4 bases at V and 4 bases at J, with 11 bases between. This CDR3 contains 15 residues. From germline, CDR1 is SEHNR and CDR2 FQNEAQ (reference sequence). CDR3 amino acids: CASSYYVGGANVLTS. DNA for the CDR3: TGTGCCAGCAGCTATTATGTAGGAGGGGCCAACGTCCTGACTTCC.